This T cell receptor (beta chain) emerged from a study of blood T cells in healthy people across ages. General study results and limits: There was no known CMV status for donors, so expanded clonotype changes were possibly confounded.

This clonotype was seen more than once but under ten times. Its antigen is not identified. Each individual donor underwent a draw of approximately 10 milliliters of peripheral blood. The CDR3 length is 16 residues. Germline V gene lookup returns CDR1 DFQATT and CDR2 SNEGSKA (reference sequence). J gave up 4 bases and V 4 bases, and 14 bases lay outside the gene matches. The second PCR ran roughly 6 to 11 cycles with a sample-barcoded 5' primer and J-beta primers. The template-switch adaptor, which had 12 random nucleotides, put a tag on each cDNA molecule. TCRdb re-called the 5' RACE reads with MiXCR, one entry per CDR3 protein. The sample comprises around 580,000 distinct CDR3 sequences, 47% of which are singletons, and approximately 23% rests with the top ten.

Sequenced sample: blood. The chain joins TRBV20-1 to TRBJ1-2; 8 bases map to TRBD1. The sequence derives from a man older than 75 in good health. The CDR3 region is CSAKESRTGLAYGYTF. DNA of the CDR3: TGCAGTGCTAAGGAGTCCAGGACAGGGTTGGCCTATGGCTACACCTTC.